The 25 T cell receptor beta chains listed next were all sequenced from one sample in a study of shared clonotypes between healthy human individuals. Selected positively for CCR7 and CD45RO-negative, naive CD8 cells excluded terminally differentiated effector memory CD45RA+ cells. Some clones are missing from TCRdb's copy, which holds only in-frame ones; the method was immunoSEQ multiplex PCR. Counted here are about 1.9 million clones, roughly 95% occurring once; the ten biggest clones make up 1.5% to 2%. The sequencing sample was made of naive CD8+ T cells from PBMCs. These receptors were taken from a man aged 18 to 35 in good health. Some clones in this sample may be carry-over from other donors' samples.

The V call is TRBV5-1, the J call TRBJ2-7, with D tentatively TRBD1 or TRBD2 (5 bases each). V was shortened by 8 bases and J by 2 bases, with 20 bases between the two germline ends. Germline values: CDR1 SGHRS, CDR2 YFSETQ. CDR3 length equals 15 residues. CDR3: CARTPAGTDAYEQYF. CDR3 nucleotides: TGCGCCAGAACCCCGGCCGGGACCGATGCCTACGAGCAGTACTTC.

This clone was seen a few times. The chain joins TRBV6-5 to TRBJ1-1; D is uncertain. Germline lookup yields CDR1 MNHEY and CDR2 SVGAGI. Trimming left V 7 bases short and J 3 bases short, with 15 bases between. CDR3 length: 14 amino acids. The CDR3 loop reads CASTIGRADTEAFF. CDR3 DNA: TGTGCCAGCACGATTGGGAGGGCGGACACTGAAGCTTTCTTT.

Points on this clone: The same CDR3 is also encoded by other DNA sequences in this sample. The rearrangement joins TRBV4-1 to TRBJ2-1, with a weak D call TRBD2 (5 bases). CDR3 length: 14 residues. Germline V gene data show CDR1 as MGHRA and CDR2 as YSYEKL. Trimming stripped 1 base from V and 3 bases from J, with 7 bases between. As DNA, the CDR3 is TGCGCCAGCAGCCAAGCCGGGGTCTACAATGAGCAGTTCTTC. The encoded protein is CASSQAGVYNEQFF.

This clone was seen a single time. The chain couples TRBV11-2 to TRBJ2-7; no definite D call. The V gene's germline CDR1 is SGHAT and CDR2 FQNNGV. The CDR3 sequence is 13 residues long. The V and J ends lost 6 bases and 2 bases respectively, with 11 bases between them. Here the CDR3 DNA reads TGTGCCAGCAGACGAATTGGTACCTACGAGCAGTACTTC. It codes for CASRRIGTYEQYF.

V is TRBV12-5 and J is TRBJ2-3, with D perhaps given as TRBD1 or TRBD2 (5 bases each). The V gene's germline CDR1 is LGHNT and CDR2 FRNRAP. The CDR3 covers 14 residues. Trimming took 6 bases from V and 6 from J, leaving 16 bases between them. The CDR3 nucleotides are TGTGCTAGTGGCCTCGGGGACCTCACCGATACGCAGTATTTT. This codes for CASGLGDLTDTQYF.

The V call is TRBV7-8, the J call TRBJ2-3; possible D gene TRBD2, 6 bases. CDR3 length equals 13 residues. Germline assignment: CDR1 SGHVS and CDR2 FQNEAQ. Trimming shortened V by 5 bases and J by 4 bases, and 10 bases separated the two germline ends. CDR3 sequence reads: CASSPRGADTQYF. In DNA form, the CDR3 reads TGTGCCAGCAGCCCCCGCGGGGCAGATACGCAGTATTTT.

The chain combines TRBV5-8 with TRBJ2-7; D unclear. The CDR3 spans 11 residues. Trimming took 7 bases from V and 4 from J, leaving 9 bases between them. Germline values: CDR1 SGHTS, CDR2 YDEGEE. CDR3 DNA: TGTGCCAGCGCCCCGGGTTACGAGCAGTACTTC. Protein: CASAPGYEQYF. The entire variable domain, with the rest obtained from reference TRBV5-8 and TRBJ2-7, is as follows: EAGVTQSPTHLIKTRGQQATLRCSPISGHTSVYWYQQALGLGLQFLLWYDEGEERNRGNFPPRFSGRQFPNYSSELNVNALELEDSALYLCASAPGYEQYFGPGTRLTVT.

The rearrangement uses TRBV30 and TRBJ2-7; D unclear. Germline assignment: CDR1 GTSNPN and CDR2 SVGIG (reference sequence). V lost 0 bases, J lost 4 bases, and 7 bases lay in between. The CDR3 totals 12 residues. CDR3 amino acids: CAWSVLQYEQYF. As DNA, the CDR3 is TGTGCCTGGAGTGTACTGCAGTACGAGCAGTACTTC.

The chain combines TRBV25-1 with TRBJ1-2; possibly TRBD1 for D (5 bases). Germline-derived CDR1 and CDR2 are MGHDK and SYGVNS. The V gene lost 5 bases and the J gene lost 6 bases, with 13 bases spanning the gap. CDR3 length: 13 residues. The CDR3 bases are TGTGCCAGCAGTTGGACACCTTACGATGGCTACACCTTC. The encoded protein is CASSWTPYDGYTF.

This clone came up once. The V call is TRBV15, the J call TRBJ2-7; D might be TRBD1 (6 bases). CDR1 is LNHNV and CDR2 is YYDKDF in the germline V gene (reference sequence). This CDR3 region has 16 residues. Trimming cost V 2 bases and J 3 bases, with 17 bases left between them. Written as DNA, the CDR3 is TGTGCCACCAGCAGACGACTCGGGACACCGGACTACGAGCAGTACTTC. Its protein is CATSRRLGTPDYEQYF.

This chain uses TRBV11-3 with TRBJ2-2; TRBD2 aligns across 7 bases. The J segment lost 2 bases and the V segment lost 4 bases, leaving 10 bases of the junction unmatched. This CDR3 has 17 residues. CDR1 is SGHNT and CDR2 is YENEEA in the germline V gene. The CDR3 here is CASSSMRGGSNTGELFF. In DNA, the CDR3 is TGTGCCAGCAGCTCGATGAGGGGCGGGAGTAACACCGGGGAGCTGTTTTTT.

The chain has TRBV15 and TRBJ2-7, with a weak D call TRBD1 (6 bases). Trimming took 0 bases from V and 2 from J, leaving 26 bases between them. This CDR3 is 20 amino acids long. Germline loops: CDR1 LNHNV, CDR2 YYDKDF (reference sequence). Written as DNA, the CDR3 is TGTGCCACCAGCAGAGATCTAATCGGTCAGGGGCGGCTCATCGCCTACGAGCAGTACTTC. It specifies CATSRDLIGQGRLIAYEQYF.

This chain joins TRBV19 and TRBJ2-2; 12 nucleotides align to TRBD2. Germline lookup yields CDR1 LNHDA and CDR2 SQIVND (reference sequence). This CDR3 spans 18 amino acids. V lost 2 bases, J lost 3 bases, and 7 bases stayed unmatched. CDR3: CASSIPRLAGEYTGELFF. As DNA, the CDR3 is TGTGCCAGTAGTATACCCCGACTAGCGGGAGAGTACACCGGGGAGCTGTTTTTT.

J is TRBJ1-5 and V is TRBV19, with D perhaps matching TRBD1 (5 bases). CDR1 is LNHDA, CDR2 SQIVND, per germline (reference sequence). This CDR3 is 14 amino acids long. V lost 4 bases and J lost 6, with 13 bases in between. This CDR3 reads CASSTRGGFQPQHF. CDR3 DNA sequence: TGTGCCAGTAGTACCCGGGGGGGGTTTCAGCCCCAGCATTTT.

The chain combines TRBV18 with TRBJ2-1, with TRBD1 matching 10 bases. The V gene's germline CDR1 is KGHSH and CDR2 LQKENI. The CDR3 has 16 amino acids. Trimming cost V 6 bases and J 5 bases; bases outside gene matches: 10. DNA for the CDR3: TGTGCCAGCTCGCACGCCGGGACAGGGGTAAACAATGAGCAGTTCTTC. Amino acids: CASSHAGTGVNNEQFF.

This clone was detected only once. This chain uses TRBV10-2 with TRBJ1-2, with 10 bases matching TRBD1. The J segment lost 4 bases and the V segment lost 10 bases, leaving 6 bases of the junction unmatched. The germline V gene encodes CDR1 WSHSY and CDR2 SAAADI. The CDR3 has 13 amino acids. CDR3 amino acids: CATRDRGGYGYTF. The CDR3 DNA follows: TGCGCCACCAGGGACAGGGGCGGCTATGGCTACACCTTC.

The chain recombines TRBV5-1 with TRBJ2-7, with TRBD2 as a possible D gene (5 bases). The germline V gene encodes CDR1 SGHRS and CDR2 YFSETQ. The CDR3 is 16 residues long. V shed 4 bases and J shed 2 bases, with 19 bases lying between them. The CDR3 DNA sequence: TGCGCCAGCAGCATCGACATAAGCGGAGCCACCTACGAGCAGTACTTC. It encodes CASSIDISGATYEQYF.

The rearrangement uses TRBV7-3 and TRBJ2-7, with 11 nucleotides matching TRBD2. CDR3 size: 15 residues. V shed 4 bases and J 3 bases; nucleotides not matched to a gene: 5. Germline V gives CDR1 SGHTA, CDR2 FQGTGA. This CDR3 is CASSYTSGSFYEQYF. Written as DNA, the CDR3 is TGTGCCAGCAGCTATACTAGCGGGAGTTTCTACGAGCAGTACTTC.

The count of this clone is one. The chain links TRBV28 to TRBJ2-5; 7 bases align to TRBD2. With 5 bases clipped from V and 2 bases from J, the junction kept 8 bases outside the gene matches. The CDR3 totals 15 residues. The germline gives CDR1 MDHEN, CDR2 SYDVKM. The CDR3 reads CASSLSAGLQETQYF. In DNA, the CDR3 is TGTGCCAGCAGTCTATCAGCGGGACTTCAAGAGACCCAGTACTTC.

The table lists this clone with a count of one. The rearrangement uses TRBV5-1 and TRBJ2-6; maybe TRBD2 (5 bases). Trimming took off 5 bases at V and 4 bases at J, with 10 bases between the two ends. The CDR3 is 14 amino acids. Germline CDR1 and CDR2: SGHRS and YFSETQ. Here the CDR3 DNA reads TGCGCCAGCAGTGGGGAGTCGGGGGCCAACGTCCTGACTTTC. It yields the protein CASSGESGANVLTF.

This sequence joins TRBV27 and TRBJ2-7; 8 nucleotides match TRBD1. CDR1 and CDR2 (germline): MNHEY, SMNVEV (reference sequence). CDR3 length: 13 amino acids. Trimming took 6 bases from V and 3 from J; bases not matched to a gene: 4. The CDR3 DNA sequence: TGTGCCAGCAGGGACAGGGCGTTCTACGAGCAGTACTTC. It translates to CASRDRAFYEQYF.

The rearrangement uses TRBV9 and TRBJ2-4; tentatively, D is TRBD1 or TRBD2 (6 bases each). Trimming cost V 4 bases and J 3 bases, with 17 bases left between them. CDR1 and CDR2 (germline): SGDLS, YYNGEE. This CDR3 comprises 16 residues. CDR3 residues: CASSPYLGGGKNIQYF. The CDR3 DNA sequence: TGTGCCAGCAGCCCCTATCTGGGGGGCGGCAAAAACATTCAGTACTTC.

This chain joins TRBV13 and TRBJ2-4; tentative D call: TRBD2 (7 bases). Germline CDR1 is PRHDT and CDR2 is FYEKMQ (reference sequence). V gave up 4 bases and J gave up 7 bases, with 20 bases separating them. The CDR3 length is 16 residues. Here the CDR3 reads CASSSGGLAFQNIQYF. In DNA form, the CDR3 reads TGTGCCAGCAGCTCCGGGGGGCTAGCGTTTCAGAACATTCAGTACTTC.

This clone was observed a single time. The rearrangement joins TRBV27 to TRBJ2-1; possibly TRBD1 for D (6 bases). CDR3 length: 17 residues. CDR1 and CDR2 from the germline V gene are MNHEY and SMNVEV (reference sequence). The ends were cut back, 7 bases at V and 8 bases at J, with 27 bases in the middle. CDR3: CASTRTTRAGAGDEQFF. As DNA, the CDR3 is TGTGCCAGCACGAGAACGACCAGGGCAGGGGCAGGTGATGAGCAGTTCTTC.

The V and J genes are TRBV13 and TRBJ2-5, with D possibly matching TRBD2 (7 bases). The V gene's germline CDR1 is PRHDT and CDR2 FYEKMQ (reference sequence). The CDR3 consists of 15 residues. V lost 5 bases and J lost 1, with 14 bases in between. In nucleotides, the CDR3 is TGTGCCAGCAGCCCAAGGGGGGGATCCCAAGAGACCCAGTACTTC. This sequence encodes CASSPRGGSQETQYF.